The rows below give T cell receptor beta chains drawn from one sample of a study of T cell changes during pregnancy in multiple sclerosis. Using immunoSEQ multiplex PCR, the repertoire was profiled, and TCRdb retains in-frame clones only, with some absent. The top ten clones hold just over 2% of a sample with tens of thousands of clones, about 92% of them seen once. Source: peripheral blood, taken after pregnancy. The receptors derive from a female donor with multiple sclerosis, enrolled in a pregnancy study. Each CDR3 is given with its conserved first and last residue. Fields, in order: V gene, J gene, D gene, CDR3 protein. The D gene is left open where the match is weak.

>TRBV5-6|TRBJ2-7|TRBD2
CASSSRALGGEQYF
>TRBV4-2|TRBJ2-5|TRBD2
CASSFSKRESQETQYF
>TRBV5-1|TRBJ2-7|NA
CASSPLGQTLKDEQYF
>TRBV5-1|TRBJ2-3|NA
CASSLDGHQTDTQYF
>TRBV19|TRBJ1-1|NA
CASSQGFMNTEAFF
>TRBV29-1|TRBJ1-1|NA
CSVDGTMNTEAFF
>TRBV4-2|TRBJ2-1|TRBD2
CASSLEAGEPYNEQFF
>TRBV2|TRBJ2-5|NA
CASTRRRSQETQYF
>TRBV7-2|TRBJ1-5|TRBD1
CASSLLRGLDQPQHF
>TRBV29-1|TRBJ2-7|NA
CSVVSGGALSSYEQYF
>TRBV11-2|TRBJ2-5|NA
CASSLVGLEAETQYF
>TRBV5-1|TRBJ2-1|TRBD1
CASSPGTGIDEQFF
>TRBV9|TRBJ2-1|NA
CASSALLGDEQFF
>TRBV9|TRBJ2-7|TRBD1
CASSVGRDSSYEQYF
>TRBV10-2|TRBJ1-3|TRBD1
CASSDSTGGSGSGNTIYF
>TRBV18|TRBJ2-1|NA
CASSLQGGHNEQFF
>TRBV10-2|TRBJ2-7|TRBD2
CATKALTSGIAYEQYF
>TRBV6-5|TRBJ2-6|NA
CASSYPLGSGANVLTF
>TRBV19|TRBJ1-5|NA
CASSREAPTRNQPQHF
>TRBV7-9|TRBJ2-5|TRBD2
CASSLGAGVGETQYF
>TRBV7-3|TRBJ1-3|NA
CASSLGGFGNTIYF
>TRBV2|TRBJ1-3|TRBD1
CASTLGQLGNTIYF
>TRBV9|TRBJ2-6|NA
CASSPGAGNPGANVLTF
>TRBV19|TRBJ1-5|NA
CASSISQTGGNQPQHF
>TRBV6-1|TRBJ2-3|NA
CASSAQPRGEYDTQYF
>TRBV18|TRBJ1-1|TRBD1
CASSPRTGTGAGTEAFF
>TRBV9|TRBJ2-5|TRBD1
CASSSTGGQETQYF
>TRBV30|TRBJ2-1|TRBD1
CATQGTPGPYNEQFF
>TRBV10-1|TRBJ1-1|NA
CASSDRENTEAFF